The entry that follows covers one T cell receptor (beta chain) sequence. No antigen is known for it. This specimen comes from a study of cytomegalovirus exposure and HLA in healthy donors. Use of 60 Vbeta and 13 Jbeta primers characterized the PCR. TCRdb's copy holds only in-frame clones and misses some; the assay was immunoSEQ multiplex PCR. Among roughly 140,000 clones listed, roughly three quarters were seen once. V was shortened by 3 bases and J by 5 bases, with 10 bases between the two germline ends. In germline, CDR1 is LNHDA, CDR2 SQIVND (reference sequence). The length of the CDR3 is 13 residues. The study's findings and limits: The study assumed roughly uniform donor sequencing depth for presence/absence analyses. A list of 164 TCR beta chains associated with cytomegalovirus was given.

The material sequenced was PBMCs. This TCR came from a man aged 18 to 29 in good health and CMV-seronegative. The chain joins TRBV19 to TRBJ2-5, with D possibly TRBD1 on 6 matching bases. CDR3 DNA: TGTGCCAGTAGTATTCAGGGGTTGGAGACCCAGTACTTC. Protein: CASSIQGLETQYF.